This T cell receptor beta chain came from a study of graft-versus-host responses after intestinal transplantation. Concerning this clone: What it binds is not known.

The V end lost 5 bases, the J end lost 4 bases, and 19 bases lay between the germline ends. Germline-derived CDR1 and CDR2 are SGHNT and YENEEA. This CDR3 region has 16 residues. The repertoire was sequenced with immunoSEQ multiplex PCR; TCRdb's copy has only in-frame clones and lacks some. The sample lists tens of thousands of clones; about 85% were seen once. The receptor was isolated from a human donor who was the organ donor for an intestinal transplant. The chain has TRBV11-3 and TRBJ2-3, with D tentatively TRBD2 (5 bases). The sequences come from unstimulated CD4+ T cells sorted from spleen or lymph node cells, collected before transplant. The CDR3 DNA sequence: TGTGCCAGCAGCCCTCGACTATTGGAGTGCTCAGATACGCAGTATTTT. Translation gives CASSPRLLECSDTQYF.